What follows describes a single TCR beta chain. The protocol was immunoSEQ multiplex PCR, while the TCRdb copy is restricted to in-frame clones and leaves out a portion. In the table there are 200,000 to 250,000 clones, more than 70% of which are singletons. The record originates from a study of blood T cell repertoires in COVID-19. This CDR3 contains 20 residues. The V segment lost 0 bases and the J segment 6 bases; nucleotides outside the gene matches: 21. From germline, CDR1 is SGHNT and CDR2 YYREEE (reference sequence). This chain joins TRBV5-4 and TRBJ1-2; 9 nucleotides match TRBD1. This sequence was found in a man aged 30 to 39 with acute COVID-19. Sequenced input: PBMCs or T cells enriched from blood (not recorded which). CDR3 loop: CASSLVPLVYRGPSQDGYTF. The CDR3 DNA sequence: TGTGCCAGCAGCTTGGTGCCTTTAGTTTACAGGGGGCCCAGCCAGGATGGCTACACCTTC.